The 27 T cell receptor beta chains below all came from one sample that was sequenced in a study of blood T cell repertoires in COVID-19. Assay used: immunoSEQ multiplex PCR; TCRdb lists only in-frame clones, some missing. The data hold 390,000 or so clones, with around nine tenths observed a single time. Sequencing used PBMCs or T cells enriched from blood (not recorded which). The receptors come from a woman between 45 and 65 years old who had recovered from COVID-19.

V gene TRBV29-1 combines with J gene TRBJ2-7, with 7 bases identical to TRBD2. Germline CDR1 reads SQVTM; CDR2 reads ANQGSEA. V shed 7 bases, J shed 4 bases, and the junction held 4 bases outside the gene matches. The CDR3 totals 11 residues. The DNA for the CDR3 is TGCAGCGGGGGGGAGGGTTACGAGCAGTACTTC. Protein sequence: CSGGEGYEQYF.

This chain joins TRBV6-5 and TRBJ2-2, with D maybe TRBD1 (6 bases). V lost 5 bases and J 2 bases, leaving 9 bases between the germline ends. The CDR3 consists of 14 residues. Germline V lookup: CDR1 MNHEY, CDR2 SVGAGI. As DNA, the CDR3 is TGTGCCAGCAGTCTGGACAGAAACACCGGGGAGCTGTTTTTT. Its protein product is CASSLDRNTGELFF.

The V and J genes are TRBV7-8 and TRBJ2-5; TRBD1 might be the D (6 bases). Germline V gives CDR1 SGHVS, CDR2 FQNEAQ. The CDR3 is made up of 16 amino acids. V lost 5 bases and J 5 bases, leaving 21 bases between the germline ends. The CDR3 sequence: CASSPWRAGVRETQYF. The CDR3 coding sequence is TGTGCCAGCAGCCCCTGGCGGGCAGGGGTCCGGGAGACCCAGTACTTC. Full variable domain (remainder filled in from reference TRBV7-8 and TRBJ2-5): GAGVSQSPRYKVAKRGQDVALRCDPISGHVSLFWYQQALGQGPEFLTYFQNEAQLDKSGLPSDRFFAERPEGSVSTLKIQRTQQEDSAVYLCASSPWRAGVRETQYFGPGTRLLVL.

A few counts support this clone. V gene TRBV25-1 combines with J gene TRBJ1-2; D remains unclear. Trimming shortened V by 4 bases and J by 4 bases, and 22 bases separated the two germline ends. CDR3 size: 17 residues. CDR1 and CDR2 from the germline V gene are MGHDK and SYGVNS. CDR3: CASSGSDLQEVVYGYTF. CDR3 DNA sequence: TGTGCCAGCAGTGGATCGGACCTCCAGGAGGTAGTCTATGGCTACACCTTC.

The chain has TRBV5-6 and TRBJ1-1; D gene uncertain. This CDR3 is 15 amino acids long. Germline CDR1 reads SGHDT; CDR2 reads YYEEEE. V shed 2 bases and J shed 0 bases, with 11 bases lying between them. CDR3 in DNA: TGTGCCAGCAGCTTTCGACTGACTATGAACACTGAAGCTTTCTTT. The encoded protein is CASSFRLTMNTEAFF.

In DNA form, the CDR3 reads TGTGCCAGCTCCAGACAGGGTTTGAACACTGAAGCTTTCTTT. Translation gives CASSRQGLNTEAFF. V gene TRBV18 combines with J gene TRBJ1-1; 7 nucleotides match TRBD1. From germline, CDR1 is KGHSH and CDR2 LQKENI. This CDR3 has 14 amino acids. Trimming removed 6 bases from V and 0 bases from J; junction bases left unmatched: 4.

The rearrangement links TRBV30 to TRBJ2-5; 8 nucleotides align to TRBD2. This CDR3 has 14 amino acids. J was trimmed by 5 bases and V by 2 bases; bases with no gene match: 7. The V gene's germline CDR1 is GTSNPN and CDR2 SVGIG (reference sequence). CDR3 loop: CAWSLHGGDETQYF. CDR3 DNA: TGTGCCTGGAGTCTCCACGGGGGGGACGAGACCCAGTACTTC.

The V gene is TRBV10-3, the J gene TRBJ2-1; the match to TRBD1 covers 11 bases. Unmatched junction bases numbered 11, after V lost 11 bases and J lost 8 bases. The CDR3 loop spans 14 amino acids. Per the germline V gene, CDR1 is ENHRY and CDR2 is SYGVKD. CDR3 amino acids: CASVTGQGGDEQFF. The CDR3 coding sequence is TGTGCCTCGGTTACGGGACAGGGGGGAGATGAGCAGTTCTTC.

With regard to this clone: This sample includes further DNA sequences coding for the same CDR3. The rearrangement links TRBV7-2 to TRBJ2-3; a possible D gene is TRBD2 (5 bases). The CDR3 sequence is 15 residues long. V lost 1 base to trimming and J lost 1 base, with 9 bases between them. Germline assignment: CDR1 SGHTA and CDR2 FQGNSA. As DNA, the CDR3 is TGTGCCAGCAGCTTAGTAGGCGGGCGCACAGATACGCAGTATTTT. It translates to CASSLVGGRTDTQYF.

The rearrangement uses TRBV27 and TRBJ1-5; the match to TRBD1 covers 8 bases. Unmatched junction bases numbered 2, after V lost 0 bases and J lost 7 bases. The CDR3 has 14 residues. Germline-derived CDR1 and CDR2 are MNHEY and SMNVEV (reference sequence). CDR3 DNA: TGTGCCAGCAGTTTATCCAGGGGGCAACAGCCCCAGCATTTT. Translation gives CASSLSRGQQPQHF.

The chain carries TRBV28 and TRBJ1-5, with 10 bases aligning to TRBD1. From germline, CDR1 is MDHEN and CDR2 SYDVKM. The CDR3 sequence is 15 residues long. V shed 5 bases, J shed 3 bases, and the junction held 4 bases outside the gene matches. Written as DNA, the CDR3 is TGTGCCAGCAGTACGACAGGGGGCTCCAATCAGCCCCAGCATTTT. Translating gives CASSTTGGSNQPQHF.

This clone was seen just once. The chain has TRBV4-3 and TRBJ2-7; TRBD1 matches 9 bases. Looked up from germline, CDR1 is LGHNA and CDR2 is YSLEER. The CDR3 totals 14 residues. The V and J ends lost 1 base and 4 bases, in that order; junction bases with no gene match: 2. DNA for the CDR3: TGCGCCAGCAGCCAAGCGACAGGGGGATACGAGCAGTACTTC. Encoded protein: CASSQATGGYEQYF.

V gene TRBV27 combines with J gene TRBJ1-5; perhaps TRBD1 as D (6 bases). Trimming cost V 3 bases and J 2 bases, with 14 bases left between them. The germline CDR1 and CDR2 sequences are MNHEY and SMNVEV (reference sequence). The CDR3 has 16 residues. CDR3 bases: TGTGCCAGCAGTTTGTCCAGGGGAAATGGCAATCAGCCCCAGCATTTT. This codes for CASSLSRGNGNQPQHF.

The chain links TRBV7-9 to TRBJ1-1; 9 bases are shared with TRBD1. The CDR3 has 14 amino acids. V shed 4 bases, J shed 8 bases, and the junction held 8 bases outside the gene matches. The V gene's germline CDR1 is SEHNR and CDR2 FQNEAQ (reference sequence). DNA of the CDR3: TGTGCCAGCAGCTCCCGGGACAGGGAAGCCGAAGCTTTCTTT. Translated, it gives CASSSRDREAEAFF.

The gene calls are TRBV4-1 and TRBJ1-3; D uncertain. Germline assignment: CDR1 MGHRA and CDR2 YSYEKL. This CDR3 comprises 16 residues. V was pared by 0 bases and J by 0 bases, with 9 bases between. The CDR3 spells CASSQEQYFSGNTIYF. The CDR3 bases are TGCGCCAGCAGCCAAGAACAGTACTTCTCTGGAAACACCATATATTTT.

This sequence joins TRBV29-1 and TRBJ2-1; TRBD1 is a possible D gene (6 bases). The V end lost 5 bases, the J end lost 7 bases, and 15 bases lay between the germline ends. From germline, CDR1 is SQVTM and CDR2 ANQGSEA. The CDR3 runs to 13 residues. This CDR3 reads CSVLGRGGNEQFF. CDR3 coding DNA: TGCAGCGTTTTGGGCAGGGGCGGGAATGAGCAGTTCTTC.

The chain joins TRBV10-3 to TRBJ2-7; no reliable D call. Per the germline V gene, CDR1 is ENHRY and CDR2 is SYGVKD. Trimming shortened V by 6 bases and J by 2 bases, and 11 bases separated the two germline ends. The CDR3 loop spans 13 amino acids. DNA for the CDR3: TGTGCCATCAGGACTCCCGGAGCCTACGAGCAGTACTTC. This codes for CAIRTPGAYEQYF.

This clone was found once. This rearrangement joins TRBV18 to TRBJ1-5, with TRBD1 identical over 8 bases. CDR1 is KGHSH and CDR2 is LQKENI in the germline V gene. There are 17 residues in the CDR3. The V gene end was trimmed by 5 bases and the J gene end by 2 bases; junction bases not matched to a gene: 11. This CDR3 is CASSSVQGALGNQPQHF. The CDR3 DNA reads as TGTGCCAGCTCATCAGTCCAGGGGGCGCTTGGCAATCAGCCCCAGCATTTT.

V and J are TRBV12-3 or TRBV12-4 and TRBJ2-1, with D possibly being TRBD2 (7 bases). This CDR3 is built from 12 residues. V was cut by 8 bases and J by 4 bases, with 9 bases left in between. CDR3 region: CASRGAYNEQFF. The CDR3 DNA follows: TGTGCCAGCCGGGGGGCTTACAATGAGCAGTTCTTC.

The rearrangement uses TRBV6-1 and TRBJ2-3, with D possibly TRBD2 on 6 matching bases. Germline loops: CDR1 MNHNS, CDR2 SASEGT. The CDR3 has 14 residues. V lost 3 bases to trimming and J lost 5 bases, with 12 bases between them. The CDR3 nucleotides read TGTGCCAGCAGTGATTATTTGCGGGAAGATACGCAGTATTTT. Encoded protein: CASSDYLREDTQYF.

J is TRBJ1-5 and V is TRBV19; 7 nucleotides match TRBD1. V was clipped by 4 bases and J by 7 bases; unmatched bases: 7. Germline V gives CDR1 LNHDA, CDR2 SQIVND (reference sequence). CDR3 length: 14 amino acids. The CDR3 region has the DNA TGTGCCAGTAGTACAACAGGGGAGCAGCAGCCCCAGCATTTT. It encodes CASSTTGEQQPQHF.

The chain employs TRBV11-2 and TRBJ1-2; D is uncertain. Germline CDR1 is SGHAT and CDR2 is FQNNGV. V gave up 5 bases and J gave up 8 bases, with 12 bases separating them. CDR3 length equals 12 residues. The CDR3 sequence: CASSPGTGGYTF. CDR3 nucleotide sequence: TGTGCCAGCAGCCCAGGAACGGGAGGCTACACCTTC.

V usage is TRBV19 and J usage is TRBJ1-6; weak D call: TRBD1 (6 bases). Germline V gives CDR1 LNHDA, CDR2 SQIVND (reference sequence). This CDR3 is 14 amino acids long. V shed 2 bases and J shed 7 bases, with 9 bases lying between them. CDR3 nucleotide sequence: TGTGCCAGTAGTATACCCCAGGGGAATTCACCCCTCCACTTT. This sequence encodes CASSIPQGNSPLHF.

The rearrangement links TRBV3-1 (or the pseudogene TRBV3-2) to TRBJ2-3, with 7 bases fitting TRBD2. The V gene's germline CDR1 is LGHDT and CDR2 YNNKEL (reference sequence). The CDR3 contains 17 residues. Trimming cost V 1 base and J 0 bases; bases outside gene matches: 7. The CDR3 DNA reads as TGTGCCAGCAGCCAAGTGGGAGCGGGGCCTAGCACAGATACGCAGTATTTT. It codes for CASSQVGAGPSTDTQYF.

CDR3 residues: CASSLAGGNTIYF. CDR3 sequence (DNA): TGTGCCAGCAGTCTGGCGGGGGGAAACACCATATATTTT. This chain uses TRBV28 with TRBJ1-3; the D is unclear. The length of the CDR3 is 13 residues. The V gene lost 5 bases and the J gene lost 4 bases, with 9 bases spanning the gap. Germline V gene lookup returns CDR1 MDHEN and CDR2 SYDVKM.

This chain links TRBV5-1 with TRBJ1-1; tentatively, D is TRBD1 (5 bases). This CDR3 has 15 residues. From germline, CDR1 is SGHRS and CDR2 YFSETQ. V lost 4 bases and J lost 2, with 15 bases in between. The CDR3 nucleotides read TGCGCCAGCAGCGGGTCGGGGGGTGACAACACTGAAGCTTTCTTT. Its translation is CASSGSGGDNTEAFF.

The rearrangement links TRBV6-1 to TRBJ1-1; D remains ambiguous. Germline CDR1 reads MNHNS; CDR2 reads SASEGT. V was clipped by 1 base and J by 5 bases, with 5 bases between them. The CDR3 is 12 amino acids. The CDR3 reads CASSEGRTEAFF. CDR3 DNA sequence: TGTGCCAGCAGTGAAGGTCGGACTGAAGCTTTCTTT.